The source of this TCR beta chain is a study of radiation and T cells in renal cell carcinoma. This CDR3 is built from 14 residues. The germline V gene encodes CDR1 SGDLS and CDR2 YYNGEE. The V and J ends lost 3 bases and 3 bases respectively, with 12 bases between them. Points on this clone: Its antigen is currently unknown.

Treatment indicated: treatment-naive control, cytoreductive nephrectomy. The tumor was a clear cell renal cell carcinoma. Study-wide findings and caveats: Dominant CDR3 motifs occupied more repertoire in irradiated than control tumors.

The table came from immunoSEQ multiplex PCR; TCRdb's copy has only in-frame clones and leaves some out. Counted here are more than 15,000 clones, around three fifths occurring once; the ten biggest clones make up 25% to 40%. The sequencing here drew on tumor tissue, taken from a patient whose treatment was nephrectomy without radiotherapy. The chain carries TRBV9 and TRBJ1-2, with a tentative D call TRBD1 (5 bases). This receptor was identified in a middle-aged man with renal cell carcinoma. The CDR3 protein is CASSALQEDYGYTF. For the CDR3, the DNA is TGTGCCAGCAGCGCCCTACAGGAGGACTATGGCTACACCTTC.